The 19 T cell receptor beta chains listed next were all sequenced from one sample in a study of T-cell reconstitution after alpha-beta-depleted transplantation in children. Unique molecular identifiers were incorporated when the TCRbeta library was constructed. TCRdb reprocessed the PCR reads via MiXCR and lists one record per CDR3 protein. The sample holds about 400,000 distinct CDR3 sequences, more than 10% seen once. The sequencing here drew on PBMCs, taken from the stem cell graft. These receptors came from a human donor who donated a stem cell graft to a child with Fanconi anemia.

This clonotype showed up just a few times. This chain joins TRBV27 and TRBJ2-2; D gene ambiguous. Germline values: CDR1 MNHEY, CDR2 SMNVEV (reference sequence). This CDR3 is built from 15 residues. V lost 3 bases and J lost 6, with 14 bases in between. As DNA, the CDR3 is TGTGCCAGCAGTTTTGATAATCCTCTGGCCGGGGAGCTGTTTTTT. Its translation is CASSFDNPLAGELFF.

This clonotype was observed a single time. The V and J genes are TRBV20-1 and TRBJ2-3; D unclear. V dropped 0 bases and J dropped 2 bases, with 15 bases sitting between them. The CDR3 totals 16 residues. Germline V gene sequence: CDR1 DFQATT, CDR2 SNEGSKA (reference sequence). In DNA form, the CDR3 reads TGCAGTGCTAGAGATTATTTGGCTCCCTACACAGATACGCAGTATTTT. Translated, it gives CSARDYLAPYTDTQYF.

In its sample, this clonotype was seen a few times. This chain connects TRBV7-3 to TRBJ2-1; D unresolved. The length of the CDR3 is 15 residues. CDR1 is SGHTA and CDR2 is FQGTGA in the germline V gene. V was clipped by 4 bases and J by 1 base, with 11 bases between them. The CDR3, as DNA: TGTGCCAGCAGCTCCCAACCGACTTCCTACAATGAGCAGTTCTTC. Translating gives CASSSQPTSYNEQFF.

In its sample, this clonotype was seen a few times. The V gene is TRBV15, the J gene TRBJ2-1, with 10 bases that match TRBD1. The CDR3 is 16 residues long. Germline trimming cut 1 base from V and 7 bases from J; bases unmatched to any gene: 7. Per the germline V gene, CDR1 is LNHNV and CDR2 is YYDKDF (reference sequence). The CDR3, as DNA: TGTGCCACCAGCAGAGGAACGGGACAGGGGAGGAATGAGCAGTTCTTC. Translation gives CATSRGTGQGRNEQFF.

The rearrangement joins TRBV5-1 to TRBJ2-2, with TRBD1 matching 7 bases. The CDR3 has 19 amino acids. The germline gives CDR1 SGHRS, CDR2 YFSETQ. Germline trimming cut 1 base from V and 0 bases from J; bases unmatched to any gene: 12. For the CDR3, the DNA is TGCGCCAGCAGCTTGCTAACTGTAGGGGGCTCAGCGAACACCGGGGAGCTGTTTTTT. This gives the protein CASSLLTVGGSANTGELFF.

This clonotype was seen ten or more times. The V and J genes are TRBV12-3 or TRBV12-4 and TRBJ2-1; D is unclear. V lost 5 bases and J lost 0, with 14 bases in between. There are 16 residues in the CDR3. The CDR3 DNA reads TGTGCCAGCAGTCTGACCCTCTTAAGCTCCTACAATGAGCAGTTCTTC. It translates to CASSLTLLSSYNEQFF.

CDR3 amino acids: CASSLRIKANTGELFF. The CDR3 nucleotides read TGTGCCAGCAGCTTAAGGATCAAAGCGAACACCGGGGAGCTGTTTTTT. The chain has TRBV7-9 and TRBJ2-2; D unclear. Germline loops: CDR1 SEHNR, CDR2 FQNEAQ (reference sequence). V gave up 2 bases and J gave up 0 bases, with 10 bases separating them. This CDR3 spans 16 amino acids.

This clonotype was recorded many times. This chain links TRBV7-9 with TRBJ2-5; tentative D call: TRBD2 (5 bases). Germline V gene sequence: CDR1 SEHNR, CDR2 FQNEAQ (reference sequence). CDR3 size: 13 residues. With 3 bases removed from V and 1 base from J, the gap between germline ends came to 6 bases. CDR3 nucleotides: TGTGCCAGCAGCTTTGGAGGCCAAGAGACCCAGTACTTC. It codes for CASSFGGQETQYF.

The J gene is TRBJ2-5, the V gene TRBV11-2; 10 bases match TRBD2. Germline trimming cut 5 bases from V and 3 bases from J; bases unmatched to any gene: 9. The CDR3 has 16 amino acids. The V gene's germline CDR1 is SGHAT and CDR2 FQNNGV. The CDR3 here is CASSRQLAGMKETQYF. As DNA, the CDR3 is TGTGCCAGCAGCCGGCAACTAGCGGGGATGAAAGAGACCCAGTACTTC.

This clonotype showed up just a few times. V gene TRBV7-2 combines with J gene TRBJ1-2; D unclear. The CDR3 runs to 14 residues. CDR1 is SGHTA and CDR2 is FQGNSA in the germline V gene. V was pared by 0 bases and J by 6 bases, with 11 bases between. The chain's CDR3 is CASSLAQSQNGYTF. CDR3 in DNA: TGTGCCAGCAGCTTAGCTCAGAGTCAAAATGGCTACACCTTC.

The V gene is TRBV27, the J gene TRBJ2-2, with D tentatively TRBD1 (5 bases). The CDR3 sequence is 15 residues long. Germline V gene sequence: CDR1 MNHEY, CDR2 SMNVEV (reference sequence). V lost 5 bases, J lost 6 bases, and 16 bases lay in between. This chain's CDR3 is CASSPGKGSAGELFF. The CDR3 coding sequence is TGTGCCAGCAGTCCAGGGAAGGGAAGCGCCGGGGAGCTGTTTTTT.

DNA for the CDR3: TGTGCCAGCAGCCATGGGACGACAATCTCCACCGGGGAGCTGTTTTTT. Residues: CASSHGTTISTGELFF. The J gene is TRBJ2-2, the V gene TRBV3-1; the D call may be TRBD1 or TRBD2 (5 bases each). This CDR3 region has 16 residues. Trimming took 3 bases from V and 4 from J, leaving 15 bases between them. In germline, CDR1 is LGHDT, CDR2 YNNKEL (reference sequence).

This clonotype has a handful of counts. The chain uses TRBV7-2 and TRBJ2-7; TRBD1 matches 7 bases. Germline assignment: CDR1 SGHTA and CDR2 FQGNSA. The CDR3 has 16 residues. V lost 0 bases and J lost 3; bases outside the gene matches: 8. CDR3 region: CASSLAGQRVDYEQYF. The CDR3 region has the DNA TGTGCCAGCAGCTTAGCGGGACAGCGAGTTGACTACGAGCAGTACTTC.

In its sample, this clonotype was seen a few times. V is TRBV29-1 and J is TRBJ2-1; D unclear. Germline CDR1 is SQVTM and CDR2 is ANQGSEA. V dropped 0 bases and J dropped 7 bases, with 4 bases sitting between them. The CDR3 contains 11 residues. In nucleotides, the CDR3 is TGCAGCGTTGAAGATAGTAATGAGCAGTTCTTC. It codes for CSVEDSNEQFF.

This clonotype was seen a few times. V is TRBV28 and J is TRBJ1-3; 7 bases map to TRBD1. Germline CDR1 is MDHEN and CDR2 is SYDVKM. This CDR3 spans 18 amino acids. The trim removed 5 bases at V and 6 bases at J, leaving 19 bases unmatched. The CDR3 DNA is TGTGCCAGCAGTCGACCAAGACTCCGGGACAGCGCTTCAAACACCATATATTTT. Its translation: CASSRPRLRDSASNTIYF.

There are a few counts of this clonotype. The J gene is TRBJ1-5, the V gene TRBV7-9; TRBD1 agrees at 7 bases. The germline CDR1 and CDR2 sequences are SEHNR and FQNEAQ (reference sequence). The CDR3 covers 14 residues. The V gene end was trimmed by 3 bases and the J gene end by 6 bases; junction bases not matched to a gene: 5. The CDR3 spells CASSLGDSRQPQHF. CDR3 DNA: TGTGCCAGCAGCTTGGGGGACAGTCGTCAGCCCCAGCATTTT.

This chain connects TRBV11-2 to TRBJ2-1; 10 nucleotides line up with TRBD2. Germline CDR1 is SGHAT and CDR2 is FQNNGV. The CDR3 runs 15 residues. Germline trimming cut 5 bases from V and 6 bases from J; bases unmatched to any gene: 7. CDR3: CASSLSGGGFNEQFF. In DNA, the CDR3 is TGTGCCAGCAGCCTAAGCGGGGGGGGATTCAATGAGCAGTTCTTC. Together with reference TRBV11-2 and TRBJ2-1, the CDR3 gives the full variable domain: EAGVAQSPRYKIIEKRQSVAFWCNPISGHATLYWYQQILGQGPKLLIQFQNNGVVDDSQLPKDRFSAERLKGVDSTLKIQPAKLEDSAVYLCASSLSGGGFNEQFFGPGTRLTVL.

The sample holds a few counts of this clonotype. This chain uses TRBV29-1 with TRBJ2-3, with D perhaps TRBD1 (5 bases). CDR1 is SQVTM, CDR2 ANQGSEA, per germline. V was trimmed by 4 bases and J by 1 base, leaving 9 bases between them. This CDR3 comprises 13 residues. The DNA for the CDR3 is TGCAGCGTTGGTGGGGCCCGCACAGATACGCAGTATTTT. Translation: CSVGGARTDTQYF.

In its sample, this clonotype was seen many times. This sequence joins TRBV7-2 and TRBJ2-3; TRBD2 matches 7 bases. Germline-derived CDR1 and CDR2 are SGHTA and FQGNSA. CDR3 size: 14 residues. J lost 5 bases, V lost 4 bases, and 6 bases had no gene match. This CDR3 reads CASSSPGRGDTQYF. The CDR3 DNA sequence: TGTGCCAGCAGCTCGCCTGGGAGGGGAGATACGCAGTATTTT.